This T cell receptor beta chain was captured in a study of Ad26.COV2.S vaccination and SARS-CoV-2 variants. Described treatment: roughly 19 received Ad26.COV2.S at low or high dose, single or two shots; 5 received placebo; per-sample allocation not given. Sample collection was performed on day 63 after the first vaccine or placebo injection. Immunization relied on an Ad26 vector, which expressed Wuhan-strain SARS-CoV-2 spike. TCRdb's copy holds only in-frame clones and misses some; the assay was immunoSEQ multiplex PCR. The sample gives a few hundred thousand clones, about nine tenths of which show up once; less than 4.5% is in the top ten. The sequences come from peripheral blood, collected in a trial of Ad26.COV2.S vaccine versus placebo. The receptor comes from a person aged 18-65 years who received the Ad26.COV2.S COVID-19 vaccine or a placebo.

CDR3 nucleotides: TGTGCCAGCAGCTTGGTAGCGGGAGGGGGCGAGCAGTACTTC. It codes for CASSLVAGGGEQYF. The rearrangement links TRBV5-4 to TRBJ2-7, with 11 bases matching TRBD2. V was pared by 0 bases and J by 6 bases, with 2 bases of the junction left unmatched. CDR3 length: 14 residues. CDR1 and CDR2 (germline): SGHNT, YYREEE (reference sequence). Full variable domain (outside the CDR3, taken from reference TRBV5-4 and TRBJ2-7): ETGVTQSPTHLIKTRGQQVTLRCSSQSGHNTVSWYQQALGQGPQFIFQYYREEENGRGNFPPRFSGLQFPNYSSELNVNALELDDSALYLCASSLVAGGGEQYFGPGTRLTVT.